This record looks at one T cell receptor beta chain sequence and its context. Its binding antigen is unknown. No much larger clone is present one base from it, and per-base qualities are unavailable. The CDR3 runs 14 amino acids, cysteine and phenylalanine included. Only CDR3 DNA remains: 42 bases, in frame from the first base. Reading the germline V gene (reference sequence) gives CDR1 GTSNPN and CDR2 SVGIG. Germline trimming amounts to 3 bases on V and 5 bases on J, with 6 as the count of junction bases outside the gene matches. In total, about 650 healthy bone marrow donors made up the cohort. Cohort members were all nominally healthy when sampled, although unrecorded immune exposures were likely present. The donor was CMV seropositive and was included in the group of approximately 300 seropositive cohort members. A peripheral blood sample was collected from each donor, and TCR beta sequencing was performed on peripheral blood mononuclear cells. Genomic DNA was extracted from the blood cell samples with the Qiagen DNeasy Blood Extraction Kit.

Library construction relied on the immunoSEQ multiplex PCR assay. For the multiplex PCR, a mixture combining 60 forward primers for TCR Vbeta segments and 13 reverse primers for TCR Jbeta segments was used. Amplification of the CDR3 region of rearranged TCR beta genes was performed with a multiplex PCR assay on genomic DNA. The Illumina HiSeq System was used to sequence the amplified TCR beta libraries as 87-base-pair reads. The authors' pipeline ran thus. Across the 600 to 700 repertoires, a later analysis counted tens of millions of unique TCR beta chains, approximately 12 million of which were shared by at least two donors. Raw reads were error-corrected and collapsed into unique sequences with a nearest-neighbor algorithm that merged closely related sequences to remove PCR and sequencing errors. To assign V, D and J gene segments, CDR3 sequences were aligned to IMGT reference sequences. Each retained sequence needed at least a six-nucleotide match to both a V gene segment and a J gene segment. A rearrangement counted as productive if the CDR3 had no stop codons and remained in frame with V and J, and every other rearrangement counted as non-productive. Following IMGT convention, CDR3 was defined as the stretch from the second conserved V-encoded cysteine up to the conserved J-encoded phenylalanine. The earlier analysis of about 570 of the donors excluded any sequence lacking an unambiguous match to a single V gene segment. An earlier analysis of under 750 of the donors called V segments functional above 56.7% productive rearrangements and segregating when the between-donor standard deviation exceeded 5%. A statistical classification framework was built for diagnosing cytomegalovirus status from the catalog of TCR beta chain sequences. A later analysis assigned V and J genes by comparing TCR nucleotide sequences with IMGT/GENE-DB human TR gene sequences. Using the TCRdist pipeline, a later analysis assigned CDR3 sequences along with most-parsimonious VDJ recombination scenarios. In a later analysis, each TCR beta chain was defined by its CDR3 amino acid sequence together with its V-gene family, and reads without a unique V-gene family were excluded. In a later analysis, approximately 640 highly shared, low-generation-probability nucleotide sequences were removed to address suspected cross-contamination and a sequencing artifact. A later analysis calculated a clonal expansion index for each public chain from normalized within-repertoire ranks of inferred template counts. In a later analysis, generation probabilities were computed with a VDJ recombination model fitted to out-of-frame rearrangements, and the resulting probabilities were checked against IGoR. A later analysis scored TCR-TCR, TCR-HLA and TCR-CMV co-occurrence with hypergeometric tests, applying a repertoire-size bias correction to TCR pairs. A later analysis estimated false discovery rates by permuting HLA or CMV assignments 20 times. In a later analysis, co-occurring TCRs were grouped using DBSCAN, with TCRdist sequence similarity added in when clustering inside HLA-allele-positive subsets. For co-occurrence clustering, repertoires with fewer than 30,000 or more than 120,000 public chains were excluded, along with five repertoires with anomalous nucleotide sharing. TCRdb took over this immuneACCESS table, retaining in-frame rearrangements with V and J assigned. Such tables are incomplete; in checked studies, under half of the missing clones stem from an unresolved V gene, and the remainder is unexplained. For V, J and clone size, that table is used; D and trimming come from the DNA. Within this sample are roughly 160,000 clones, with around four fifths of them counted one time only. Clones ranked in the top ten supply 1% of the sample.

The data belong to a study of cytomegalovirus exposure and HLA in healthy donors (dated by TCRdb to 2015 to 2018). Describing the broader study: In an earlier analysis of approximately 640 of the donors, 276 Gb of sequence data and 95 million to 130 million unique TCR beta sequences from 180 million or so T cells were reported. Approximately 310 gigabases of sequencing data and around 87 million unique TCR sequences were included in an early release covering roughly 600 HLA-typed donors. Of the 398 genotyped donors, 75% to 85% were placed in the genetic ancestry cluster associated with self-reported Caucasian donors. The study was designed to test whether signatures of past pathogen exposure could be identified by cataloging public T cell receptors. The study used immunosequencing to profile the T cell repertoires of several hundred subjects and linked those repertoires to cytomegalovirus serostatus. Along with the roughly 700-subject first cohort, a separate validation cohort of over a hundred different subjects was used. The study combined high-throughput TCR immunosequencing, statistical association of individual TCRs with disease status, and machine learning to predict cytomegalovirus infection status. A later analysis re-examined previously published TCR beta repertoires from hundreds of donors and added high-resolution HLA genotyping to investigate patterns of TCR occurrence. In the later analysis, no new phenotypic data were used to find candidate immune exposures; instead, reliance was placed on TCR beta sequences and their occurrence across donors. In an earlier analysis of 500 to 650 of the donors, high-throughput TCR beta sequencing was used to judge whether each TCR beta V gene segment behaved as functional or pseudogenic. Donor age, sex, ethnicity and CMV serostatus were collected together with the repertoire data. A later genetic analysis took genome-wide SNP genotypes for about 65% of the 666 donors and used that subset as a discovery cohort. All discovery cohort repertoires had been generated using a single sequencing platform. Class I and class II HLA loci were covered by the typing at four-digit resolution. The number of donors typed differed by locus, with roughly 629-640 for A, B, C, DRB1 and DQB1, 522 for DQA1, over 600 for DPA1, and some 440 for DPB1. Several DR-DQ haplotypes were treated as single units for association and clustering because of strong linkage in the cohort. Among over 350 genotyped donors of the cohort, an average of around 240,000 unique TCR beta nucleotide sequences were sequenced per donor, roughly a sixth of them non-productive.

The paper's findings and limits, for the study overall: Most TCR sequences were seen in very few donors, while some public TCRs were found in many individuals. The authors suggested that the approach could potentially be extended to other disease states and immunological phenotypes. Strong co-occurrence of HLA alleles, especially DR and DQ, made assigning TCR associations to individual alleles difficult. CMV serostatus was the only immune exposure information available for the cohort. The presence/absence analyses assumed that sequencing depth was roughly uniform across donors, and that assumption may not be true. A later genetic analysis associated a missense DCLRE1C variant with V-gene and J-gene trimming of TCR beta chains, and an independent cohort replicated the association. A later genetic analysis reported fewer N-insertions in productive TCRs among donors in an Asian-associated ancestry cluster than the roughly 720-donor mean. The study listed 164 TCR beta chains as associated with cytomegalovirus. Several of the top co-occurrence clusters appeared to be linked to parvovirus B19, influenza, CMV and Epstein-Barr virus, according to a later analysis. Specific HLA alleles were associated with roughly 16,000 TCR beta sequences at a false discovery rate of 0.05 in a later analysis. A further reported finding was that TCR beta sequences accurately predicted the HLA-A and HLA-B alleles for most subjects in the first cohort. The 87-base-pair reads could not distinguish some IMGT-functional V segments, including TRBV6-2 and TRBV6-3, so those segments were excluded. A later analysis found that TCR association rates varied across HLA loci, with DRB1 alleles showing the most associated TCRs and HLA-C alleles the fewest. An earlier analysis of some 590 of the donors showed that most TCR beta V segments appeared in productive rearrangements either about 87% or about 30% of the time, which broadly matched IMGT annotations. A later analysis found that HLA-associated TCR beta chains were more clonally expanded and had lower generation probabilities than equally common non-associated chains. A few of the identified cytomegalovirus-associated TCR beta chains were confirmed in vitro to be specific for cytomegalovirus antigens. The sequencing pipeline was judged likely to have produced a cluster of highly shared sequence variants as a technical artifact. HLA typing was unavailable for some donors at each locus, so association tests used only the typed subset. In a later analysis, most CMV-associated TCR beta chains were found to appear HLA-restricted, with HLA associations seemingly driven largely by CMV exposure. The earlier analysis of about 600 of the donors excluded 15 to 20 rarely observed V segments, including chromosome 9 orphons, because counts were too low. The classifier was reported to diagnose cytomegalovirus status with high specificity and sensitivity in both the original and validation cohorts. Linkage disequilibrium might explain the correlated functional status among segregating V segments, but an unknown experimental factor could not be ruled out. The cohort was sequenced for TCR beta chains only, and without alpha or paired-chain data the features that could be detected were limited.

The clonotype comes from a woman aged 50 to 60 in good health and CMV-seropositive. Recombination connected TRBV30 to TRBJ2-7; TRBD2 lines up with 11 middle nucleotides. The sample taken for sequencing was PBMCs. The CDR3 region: CAWSLTSGSHEQYF. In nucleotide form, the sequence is TGTGCCTGGAGCCTAACTAGCGGGAGTCACGAGCAGTACTTC.